This TCR beta chain was sequenced during a study of OX40 agonist ivuxolimab in advanced cancers. Study as a whole: The diagnoses of dose-escalation patients were hepatocellular carcinoma, melanoma, renal cell or head and neck cancer. Males comprised 82.7% of the group, whose mean age was about 60 years (range roughly 20 to 90). Patients with prior anti-PD-1, anti-PD-L1 or anti-CTLA-4 therapy were eligible; about 41% had some.

V was trimmed by 0 bases and J by 2 bases, leaving 8 bases between them. Germline assignment: CDR1 SGHVS and CDR2 FQNEAQ. This CDR3 is 15 amino acids long. The repertoire was sequenced with immunoSEQ multiplex PCR; TCRdb's copy has only in-frame clones and lacks some. The repertoire includes some 83,000 clones, about 82% of them detected once, and over 5% sits in the top ten. This receptor was obtained from an adult with an advanced solid tumor such as melanoma, head and neck, liver or kidney cancer. Sequencing was performed on CD4+ or CD8+ T cells sorted from blood, taken in a trial of the OX40 agonist ivuxolimab. The rearrangement uses TRBV7-8 and TRBJ1-5; D gene ambiguous. The CDR3 loop is CASSLARWGNQPQHF. In DNA form, the CDR3 reads TGTGCCAGCAGCTTAGCGAGATGGGGCAATCAGCCCCAGCATTTT.